This T cell receptor beta chain was sequenced in a study of beta chain features in type 1 diabetes. Findings and caveats of the study: Within each of all four CD4+ subsets, Type 1 diabetes patients had TCRB CDR3s that were moderately but significantly shorter.

This clone was seen at least ten times. Its antigen is unidentified. The CDR3 is made up of 15 amino acids. Germline loops: CDR1 MDHEN, CDR2 SYDVKM. V gave up 3 bases and J gave up 5 bases, with 16 bases separating them. The sequenced template was cDNA made from the entire isolated RNA. TCRdb keeps only in-frame clones here, not all; method: immunoSEQ multiplex PCR. This sample has roughly 130,000 clones, with over 15% found just once. The source of this sequence is a man aged 30-40 years with type 1 diabetes. The chain recombines TRBV28 with TRBJ2-5; no clear D. Input material: central memory CD4+ T cells from blood. CDR3 in amino acids: CASSFLGPNRETQYF. The CDR3 DNA sequence: TGTGCCAGCAGTTTCCTCGGTCCGAATCGGGAGACCCAGTACTTC.